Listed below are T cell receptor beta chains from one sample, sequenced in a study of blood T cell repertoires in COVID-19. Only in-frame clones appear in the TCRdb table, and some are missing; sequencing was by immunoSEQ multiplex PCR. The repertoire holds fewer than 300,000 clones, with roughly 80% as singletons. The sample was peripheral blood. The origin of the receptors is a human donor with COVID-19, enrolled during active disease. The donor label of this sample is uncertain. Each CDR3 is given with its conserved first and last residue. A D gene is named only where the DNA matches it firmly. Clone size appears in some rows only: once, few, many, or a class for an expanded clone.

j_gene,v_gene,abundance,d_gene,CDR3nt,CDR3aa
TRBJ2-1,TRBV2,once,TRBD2,TGTGCCAGCAGTGACCGGCTAGCGGGAGGCTCCTCCTGGGAGCAGTTCTTC,CASSDRLAGGSSWEQFF
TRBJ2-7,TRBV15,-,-,TGTGCCACCAGCAGAGTACCCGGCTACGAGCAGTACTTC,CATSRVPGYEQYF
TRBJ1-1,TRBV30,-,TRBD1,TGTGCCTGGACTAATAGGGGGCGCAGCGCTGAAGCTTTCTTT,CAWTNRGRSAEAFF
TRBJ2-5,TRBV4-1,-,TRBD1,TGCGCCAGCAGCCTTCTCTCAGGGGGACGCGAAGAGACCCAGTACTTC,CASSLLSGGREETQYF
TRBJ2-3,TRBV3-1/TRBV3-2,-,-,TGTGCCAGCAGCCCCCGCCTAGGGGGAGGGCCCTGGACAGATACGCAGTATTTT,CASSPRLGGGPWTDTQYF
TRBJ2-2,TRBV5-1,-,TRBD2,TGCGCCAGCCAATCCAGCGGGAGGATTTACACCGGGGAGCTGTTTTTT,CASQSSGRIYTGELFF
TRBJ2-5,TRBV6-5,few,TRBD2,TGTGCCAGCACCCCCGGGAGGGCCCAAGAGACCCAGTACTTC,CASTPGRAQETQYF
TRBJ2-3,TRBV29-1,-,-,TGCAGCGTGGGTAGGACAGACACAGATACGCAGTATTTT,CSVGRTDTDTQYF
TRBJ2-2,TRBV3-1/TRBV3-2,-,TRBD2,TGTGCCAGCAGCCAAGGATTAGCGGGAGGGCCAGGGGAGCTGTTTTTT,CASSQGLAGGPGELFF
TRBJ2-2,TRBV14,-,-,TGTGCCAGCAGCCGACAGTCCGGGGAGCTGTTTTTT,CASSRQSGELFF
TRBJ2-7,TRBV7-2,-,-,TGTGCCAGCAGCTTAGGTGTCCAGACCTACGAGCAGTACTTC,CASSLGVQTYEQYF
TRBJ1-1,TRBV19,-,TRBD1,TGTGCCAGTAGTCCAGGGACAGCCATGAACACTGAAGCTTTCTTT,CASSPGTAMNTEAFF
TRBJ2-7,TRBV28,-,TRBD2,TGTGCCGGCAGGGCTAGCGGAACCTACGAGCAGTACTTC,CAGRASGTYEQYF
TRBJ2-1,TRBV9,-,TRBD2,TGTGCCAGCAGCCCAAGCGGGACCTCGTCCAATGAGCAGTTCTTC,CASSPSGTSSNEQFF
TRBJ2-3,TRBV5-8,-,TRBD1,TGTGCCAGCAGCTGGGGACAGGGGGCGAGAGATACGCAGTATTTT,CASSWGQGARDTQYF
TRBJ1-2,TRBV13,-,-,TGTGCCAGCAGCTTAGTTGGGGGCGGTAACTATGGCTACACCTTC,CASSLVGGGNYGYTF
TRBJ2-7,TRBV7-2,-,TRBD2,TGTGCCAGCAGCTCGAGCGGGACTGGACCATACGAGCAGTACTTC,CASSSSGTGPYEQYF
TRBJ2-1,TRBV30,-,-,TGTGCCTGGAGTCTGTTGCCCCCGGGAGCCTCCTACAATGAGCAGTTCTTC,CAWSLLPPGASYNEQFF
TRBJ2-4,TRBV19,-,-,TGTGCCAGTAGTACTCACAGGGATGGGGTTAAAAACATTCAGTACTTC,CASSTHRDGVKNIQYF
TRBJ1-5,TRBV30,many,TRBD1,TGTGCCTGGAGTGTGGACAGGCCCTCGGGCAATCAGCCCCAGCATTTT,CAWSVDRPSGNQPQHF
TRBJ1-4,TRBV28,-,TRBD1,TGTGCCAGCAGAGTGACAGGGACTGAAAAACTGTTTTTT,CASRVTGTEKLFF
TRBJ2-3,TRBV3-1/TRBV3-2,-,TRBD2,TGTGCCAGCAGCCCTACCGGGACTAGCGGGAGTTGGGGTACGCAGTATTTT,CASSPTGTSGSWGTQYF
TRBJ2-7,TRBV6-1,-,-,TGTGCCAGCAGTGAAAGGGTCGCGGGACTGCCTCTCGAGCAGTACTTC,CASSERVAGLPLEQYF